This T cell receptor (beta chain) is from a study of blood T cell repertoires in COVID-19. The wider study: The United States, Italy and Spain were the sources of the acute and convalescent COVID-19 samples.

In the authors' methods: For nucleated cells, counts were estimated from reference gene primer amplification. Data came from immunoSEQ multiplex PCR; TCRdb stores just in-frame clones and leaves some out. V and J calls and clone size are given by that table; D and trimming were obtained from the DNA. The repertoire has under 150,000 clones, roughly 89% of them found once; the top ten carry roughly 4%. The CDR3 totals 12 residues. The ends were cut back, 3 bases at V and 4 bases at J, with 4 bases in the middle. Germline CDR1 reads MGHDK; CDR2 reads SYGVNS. The V call is TRBV25-1, the J call TRBJ1-5; D gene uncertain. The receptor was isolated from a middle-aged woman with acute or convalescent COVID-19. The sample consisted of peripheral blood. CDR3 bases: TGTGCCAGCAGTGATATTAATCAGCCCCAGCATTTT. It yields the protein CASSDINQPQHF.